Presented here are 28 T cell receptor beta chains from one specimen sequenced in a study of T cells expressing NK-cell markers (dated by TCRdb to the early 2020s). Library preparation was by 5' RACE. The listed sequencing device is Illumina HiSeq 2000. One entry per CDR3 protein sequence results from the TCRdb reprocessing of the reads, with DNA left out. The sample table gives roughly 350,000 distinct CDR3 sequences. Together, the top ten hold 4% to 6.5% of the sample. The material sequenced was blood T cells: a sorted CD56 or NKG2C T cell subset, CD4+ or CD8+ T cells, or bulk PBMC T cells (not recorded which). These receptors were obtained from a man aged 18 to 70 in good health.

V is TRBV5-4 and J is TRBJ1-6. The germline V gene has CDR1 SGHNT and CDR2 YYREEE (reference sequence). CDR3 length: 14 residues. The CDR3 sequence is CASSLRQVNSPLHF.

The chain couples TRBV11-3 to TRBJ2-3; the TRBD2 assignment by TCRdb is unverifiable without DNA. Germline assignment: CDR1 SGHNT and CDR2 YENEEA. The CDR3 spans 13 residues. The CDR3 here is CASSSIAEDTQYF.

The V gene is TRBV12-3 or TRBV12-4, the J gene TRBJ2-7; without DNA, the TCRdb call of TRBD1 cannot be checked. The CDR3 is 13 residues long. This CDR3 reads CASRRREGLGTYF.

The chain combines TRBV6-5 with TRBJ2-7; TCRdb picks TRBD2, but there is no DNA to check that call. Germline CDR1 reads MNHEY; CDR2 reads SVGAGI. The CDR3 loop spans 12 amino acids. CDR3 region: CASRTGAYEQYF.

The rearrangement links TRBV19 to TRBJ2-7; TCRdb's D call, TRBD1, is unchecked because there is no DNA. CDR1 and CDR2 from the germline V gene are LNHDA and SQIVND (reference sequence). The CDR3 spans 14 residues. The CDR3 protein is CASSPRTGRGEQYF.

The V call is TRBV18, the J call TRBJ2-2; TCRdb gives TRBD2 as the D gene, but with no DNA this cannot be confirmed. The CDR3 length is 17 residues. Germline CDR1 and CDR2: KGHSH and LQKENI. CDR3 residues: CASSPPTSPSPTGELFF.

The rearrangement uses TRBV11-2 and TRBJ2-2. From germline, CDR1 is SGHAT and CDR2 FQNNGV. This CDR3 is 14 amino acids long. The CDR3 reads CASSLVAAFGELFF.

This chain links TRBV20-1 with TRBJ2-2. Germline V lookup: CDR1 DFQATT, CDR2 SNEGSKA (reference sequence). CDR3 length: 15 amino acids. CDR3 region: CSARDKGANTGELFF.

The genes are TRBV28 and TRBJ1-4; TCRdb selects TRBD1, and the lack of DNA leaves this call unchecked. Looked up from germline, CDR1 is MDHEN and CDR2 is SYDVKM. The CDR3 consists of 13 residues. This CDR3 reads CAIQGVGGEKLFF.

V and J are TRBV4-1 and TRBJ2-1; as DNA is missing, the TRBD2 call by TCRdb cannot be tested. The CDR3 sequence is 17 residues long. From germline, CDR1 is MGHRA and CDR2 YSYEKL. The CDR3 reads CASSHATSGGLSGGQFF.

The J gene is TRBJ2-1, the V gene TRBV6-1; TCRdb picks TRBD1, but there is no DNA to check that call. The CDR3 contains 15 residues. CDR1 is MNHNS, CDR2 SASEGT, per germline. CDR3 residues: CASSGSGVTYNEQFF.

The CDR3 here is CASSRERRTEAFF. V usage is TRBV5-5 and J usage is TRBJ1-1; TCRdb gives TRBD1 as the D gene, but with no DNA this cannot be confirmed. The germline gives CDR1 SGHKS, CDR2 YYEKEE (reference sequence). CDR3 length: 13 residues.

The rearrangement links TRBV7-6 to TRBJ1-4. Germline loops: CDR1 SGHVS, CDR2 FNYEAQ. There are 13 residues in the CDR3. The CDR3 sequence: CASGTPVGEKLFF.

The chain joins TRBV19 to TRBJ2-1; TCRdb's D call of TRBD2 is untestable without DNA. From germline, CDR1 is LNHDA and CDR2 SQIVND (reference sequence). This CDR3 region has 14 residues. CDR3 amino acids: CASKRGATYNEQFF.

The CDR3 sequence: CASSLSAGGPLTNEQFF. The chain couples TRBV5-5 to TRBJ2-1; the TCRdb D gene call, TRBD2, has no DNA to confirm it. Per the germline V gene, CDR1 is SGHKS and CDR2 is YYEKEE (reference sequence). The CDR3 extends over 17 amino acids.

This chain joins TRBV5-1 and TRBJ2-5. This CDR3 has 14 residues. CDR1 and CDR2 (germline): SGHRS, YFSETQ. This CDR3 reads CASTQLVRRETQYF.

This chain links TRBV20-1 with TRBJ2-7; TCRdb's D call of TRBD1 is untestable without DNA. Germline CDR1 reads DFQATT; CDR2 reads SNEGSKA (reference sequence). The CDR3 consists of 15 residues. The CDR3 region is CSARPRTGIPYEQYF.

This chain uses TRBV11-2 with TRBJ2-3; TCRdb outputs TRBD2, but without DNA this stays unchecked. CDR3 length equals 16 residues. Germline lookup yields CDR1 SGHAT and CDR2 FQNNGV. The CDR3 loop is CASSLVSGAATDTQYF.

The genes are TRBV7-2 and TRBJ2-7. Looked up from germline, CDR1 is SGHTA and CDR2 is FQGNSA. This CDR3 has 13 amino acids. This chain's CDR3 is CASSLTSVHEQYF.

The V gene is TRBV4-1, the J gene TRBJ2-1; the D gene TCRdb calls, TRBD2, cannot be checked with no DNA. The CDR3 extends over 20 amino acids. Germline V gene data show CDR1 as MGHRA and CDR2 as YSYEKL. The CDR3 here is CASSQDRLAGTPRGLNEQFF.

The chain couples TRBV13 to TRBJ2-5. The CDR3 runs 14 residues. Germline lookup yields CDR1 PRHDT and CDR2 FYEKMQ (reference sequence). CDR3 amino acids: CASSFRGPKETQYF.

The chain links TRBV4-2 to TRBJ2-7; as DNA is missing, the TRBD1 call by TCRdb cannot be tested. CDR1 LGHNA and CDR2 YNFKEQ come from the germline V gene. CDR3 length: 15 residues. The CDR3 region is CASSPGQGAYYEQYF.

This chain joins TRBV5-5 and TRBJ2-1; TCRdb's D call of TRBD2 is untestable without DNA. CDR1 is SGHKS and CDR2 is YYEKEE in the germline V gene (reference sequence). This CDR3 region has 15 residues. CDR3 sequence reads: CASSLPVGTYNEQFF.

The chain is built from TRBV24-1 and TRBJ1-2; with no DNA, the TCRdb D assignment of TRBD1 cannot be verified. CDR3 length: 15 residues. CDR1 is KGHDR and CDR2 is SFDVKD in the germline V gene. This CDR3 is CATSDRTGANYGYTF.

The gene calls are TRBV11-1 and TRBJ2-1; with no DNA, the TCRdb D assignment of TRBD2 cannot be verified. The germline gives CDR1 SGHAT, CDR2 FQDESV (reference sequence). This CDR3 contains 20 residues. The CDR3 loop reads CASSLEILTGGPVPYNEQFF.

This chain joins TRBV7-2 and TRBJ2-7. The CDR3 runs to 15 residues. The V gene's germline CDR1 is SGHTA and CDR2 FQGNSA. This CDR3 is CASSLSRPSTYEQYF.

The chain employs TRBV7-7 and TRBJ2-1; TCRdb's D call of TRBD1 is untestable without DNA. The CDR3 extends over 15 amino acids. CDR1 and CDR2 from the germline V gene are SSHAT and FNYEAQ (reference sequence). CDR3 residues: CASSPAGHPSDEQFF.

The chain is built from TRBV27 and TRBJ1-1. The V gene's germline CDR1 is MNHEY and CDR2 SMNVEV (reference sequence). The CDR3 has 13 residues. CDR3 amino acids: CASSFTDNTEAFF.